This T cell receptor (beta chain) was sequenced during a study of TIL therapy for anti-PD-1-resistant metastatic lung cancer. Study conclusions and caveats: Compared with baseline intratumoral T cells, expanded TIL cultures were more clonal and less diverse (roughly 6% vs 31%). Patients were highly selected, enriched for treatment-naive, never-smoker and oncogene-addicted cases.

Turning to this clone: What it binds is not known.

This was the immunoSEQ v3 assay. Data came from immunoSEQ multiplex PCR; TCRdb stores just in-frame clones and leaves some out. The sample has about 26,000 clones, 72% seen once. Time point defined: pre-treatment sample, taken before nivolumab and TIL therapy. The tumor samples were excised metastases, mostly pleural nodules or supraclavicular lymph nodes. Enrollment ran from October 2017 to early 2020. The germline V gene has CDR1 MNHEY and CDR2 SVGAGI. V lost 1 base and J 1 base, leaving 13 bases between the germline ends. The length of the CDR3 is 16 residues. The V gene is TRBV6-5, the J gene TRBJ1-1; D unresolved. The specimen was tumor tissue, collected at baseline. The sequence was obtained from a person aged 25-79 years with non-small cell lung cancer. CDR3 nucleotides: TGTGCCAGCAGTTACTTTGTGTCGGAGGGGAACACTGAAGCTTTCTTT. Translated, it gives CASSYFVSEGNTEAFF.